One sample yielded the 7 T cell receptor beta chains listed below, sequenced in a study of PD-L1 blockade in urothelial cancer. Indicated time point: peripheral blood 6 weeks after treatment start. TCRdb's table, derived via immunoSEQ multiplex PCR, lists solely in-frame clones and lacks some. The sample has under 85,000 clones; less than 95% are singletons. This specimen was PBMCs, taken around atezolizumab (anti-PD-L1) treatment. The receptors stem from a woman older than 75 with urothelial cancer.

The chain employs TRBV28 and TRBJ1-4; D is unclear. Per germline, CDR1 MDHEN and CDR2 SYDVKM. V was shortened by 7 bases and J by 0 bases, with 12 bases between the two germline ends. The CDR3 is 15 amino acids. The CDR3 nucleotides read TGTGCCAGCACCCTCGTTGGAGCAACTAATGAAAAACTGTTTTTT. This gives the protein CASTLVGATNEKLFF.

V usage is TRBV7-9 and J usage is TRBJ1-3; 7 bases are a match to TRBD1. The CDR3 runs to 17 residues. Germline loops: CDR1 SEHNR, CDR2 FQNEAQ (reference sequence). The trim removed 5 bases at V and 0 bases at J, leaving 10 bases unmatched. The CDR3 region is CASSHGGTALSGNTIYF. The CDR3 DNA sequence: TGTGCCAGCAGCCACGGCGGGACAGCTCTCTCTGGAAACACCATATATTTT.

The rearrangement uses TRBV30 and TRBJ1-3; unclear D gene. Germline CDR1 is GTSNPN and CDR2 is SVGIG (reference sequence). V lost 5 bases and J lost 4, with 9 bases in between. The CDR3 runs to 12 residues. In nucleotides, the CDR3 is TGTGCCTGGGACTCGAGAGGAAACACCATATATTTT. Translation gives CAWDSRGNTIYF.

This sequence joins TRBV4-1 and TRBJ1-5; D is possibly TRBD1 (5 bases). Germline-derived CDR1 and CDR2 are MGHRA and YSYEKL. V lost 0 bases, J lost 1 base, and 10 bases lay in between. The CDR3 has 16 amino acids. The CDR3: CASSQDRGSSNQPQHF. As DNA, the CDR3 is TGCGCCAGCAGCCAAGATCGGGGGTCAAGCAATCAGCCCCAGCATTTT.

This chain joins TRBV2 and TRBJ1-2, with 9 nucleotides matching TRBD1. V was pared by 7 bases and J by 4 bases, with 10 bases of the junction left unmatched. Germline values: CDR1 SNHLY, CDR2 FYNNEI. This CDR3 is built from 15 residues. CDR3 amino acids: CASTGQGPTIYGYTF. Written as DNA, the CDR3 is TGTGCCAGCACCGGACAGGGGCCGACTATCTATGGCTACACCTTC.

This chain connects TRBV13 to TRBJ2-1; a weak D match, TRBD1 (6 bases). With 5 bases removed from V and 3 bases from J, the gap between germline ends came to 14 bases. Per the germline V gene, CDR1 is PRHDT and CDR2 is FYEKMQ (reference sequence). The CDR3 has 15 amino acids. CDR3 loop: CASSLGGGHYNEQFF. CDR3 nucleotide sequence: TGTGCCAGCAGCCTTGGGGGCGGGCACTACAATGAGCAGTTCTTC.

The chain recombines TRBV7-2 with TRBJ1-1; TRBD1 matches 7 bases. Germline V gene sequence: CDR1 SGHTA, CDR2 FQGNSA. This CDR3 has 15 amino acids. Losses at the gene ends were 6 bases for V and 2 bases for J; bases not matched to a gene: 9. Here the CDR3 reads CASRPGSGGNTEAFF. CDR3 DNA sequence: TGTGCCAGCAGACCAGGGTCAGGGGGAAACACTGAAGCTTTCTTT.